The source of this T cell receptor (beta chain) is a study of siplizumab effects on memory and regulatory T cells. The assay was immunoSEQ multiplex PCR, and TCRdb's table has in-frame clones only and misses some. The sample contains some 100,000 clones, about 95% of which appear only once. Details on this clone: No antigen is known for it.

Study-wide findings and caveats: Alloreactive sequences tracing back to unstimulated CD4+ memory cells were significantly reduced by siplizumab. A major contribution to the alloresponse seemed to be made by naive T cells, which seemed more diverse than memory cells. Siplizumab cultures yielded proliferating Tregs whose suppressive function was not confirmed. Treg origin accounted for an average of approximately 70% of mappable alloreactive CD4+ clones with siplizumab and roughly 25% in controls.

The TCR was taken from a human donor in good health. Input material: Tregs sorted from blood.

This chain's CDR3 is CASSPLVGGQNTEAFF. CDR3 nucleotides: TGTGCCAGCTCACCACTTGTGGGGGGCCAGAACACTGAAGCTTTCTTT. This chain links TRBV18 with TRBJ1-1; TRBD1 might be the D (6 bases). Germline CDR1 and CDR2: KGHSH and LQKENI. V was clipped by 1 base and J by 1 base, with 13 bases between them. This CDR3 spans 16 amino acids. Drawing the rest from reference TRBV18 and TRBJ1-1, the complete variable domain is NAGVMQNPRHLVRRRGQEARLRCSPMKGHSHVYWYRQLPEEGLKFMVYLQKENIIDESGMPKERFSAEFPKEGPSILRIQQVVRGDSAAYFCASSPLVGGQNTEAFFGQGTRLTVV.